The rows below give T cell receptor beta chains drawn from one sample of a study of T-cell memory formation after mild COVID-19. TCRdb recomputed calls from the 5' RACE reads with MiXCR, one row per CDR3 protein. Seen here are nearly 200,000 distinct CDR3 sequences, approximately 20% observed once, and the top ten hold 2% to 3%. The sequencing sample was made of PBMCs or a T cell subset sorted from them (not recorded which). These receptors came from an adult woman who had mild COVID-19 (a few samples of this study predate the infection). Cell type and time point are not known. Both conserved end residues are part of each CDR3. A D gene is named only where the DNA matches it firmly. Size is stated for part of the rows, as once, few or many counts, or as a class when the clone is expanded.

D gene | J gene | clone size | V gene | CDR3 DNA | CDR3 protein
TRBD2 | TRBJ2-5 | - | TRBV3-1 | TGTGCCAGCAGCCGAAAACTAGCGGGGGGTCGAGAGACCCAGTACTTC | CASSRKLAGGRETQYF
- | TRBJ1-2 | few | TRBV28 | TGTGCCAGCAGTGGGGTGGGGGGTTCGCCTGGCTACACCTTC | CASSGVGGSPGYTF
- | TRBJ2-2 | many | TRBV5-1 | TGCGCCAGCAGCTTGAGCGGAACCGGGGAGCTGTTTTTT | CASSLSGTGELFF
- | TRBJ2-5 | many | TRBV12-3/TRBV12-4 | TGTGCCAGCAGTTTTGGGCCAGCCAGAGAGACCCAGTACTTC | CASSFGPARETQYF
- | TRBJ1-6 | few | TRBV6-6 | TGTGCCAGCAGCTCGGTTCGGGAAGCAGATTCACCCCTCCACTTT | CASSSVREADSPLHF
- | TRBJ1-2 | many | TRBV12-3/TRBV12-4 | TGTGCCAGCAGTTTACAAGGAGCTGACTATGGCTACACCTTC | CASSLQGADYGYTF
- | TRBJ1-2 | - | TRBV12-3/TRBV12-4 | TGTGCCAGCAGTCCCCGGGGGAGGCAGGGCTATGGCTACACCTTC | CASSPRGRQGYGYTF
- | TRBJ2-7 | - | TRBV19 | TGTGCCAGTAGGTCTGGTCCAGGGCCTTACGAGCAGTACTTC | CASRSGPGPYEQYF
- | TRBJ1-1 | - | TRBV30 | TGTGCCTGGAGTGTACTTGGACTGAACACTGAAGCTTTCTTT | CAWSVLGLNTEAFF
- | TRBJ1-4 | - | TRBV11-3 | TGTGCCAGCAGCTTTGGAACAGGGTATGAAAAACTGTTTTTT | CASSFGTGYEKLFF
TRBD1 | TRBJ2-2 | - | TRBV25-1 | TGTGCCAGCAGTGAATATCTGACAGGGGGCACCGGGGAGCTGTTTTTT | CASSEYLTGGTGELFF
- | TRBJ2-3 | medium-sized | TRBV5-1 | TGCGCCAGCAGCCCCCGGGACTTCAACACAGATACGCAGTATTTT | CASSPRDFNTDTQYF
TRBD1 | TRBJ2-5 | few | TRBV7-6 | TGTGCCAGCAGCCCGCGACAGGGTGGGGAAGAGACCCAGTACTTC | CASSPRQGGEETQYF
TRBD2 | TRBJ2-1 | - | TRBV5-1 | TGCGCCAGCAGCTTTCGGGTAGCGGGCGATGAGCAGTTCTTC | CASSFRVAGDEQFF
TRBD2 | TRBJ2-1 | - | TRBV30 | TGTGCCTGGAGTGTACGGGGGGATGAGCAGTTCTTC | CAWSVRGDEQFF
TRBD2 | TRBJ2-3 | - | TRBV29-1 | TGCAGCGTTGCGACTAGCGGGAGTACAGATACGCAGTATTTT | CSVATSGSTDTQYF
- | TRBJ1-2 | - | TRBV11-2 | TGTGCCAGCAGCTTTGGGGCGGGTGGCTACACCTTC | CASSFGAGGYTF
- | TRBJ2-2 | - | TRBV5-5 | TGTGCCAGCACCAAGGACGGAAACACCGGGGAGCTGTTTTTT | CASTKDGNTGELFF
- | TRBJ2-7 | - | TRBV5-1 | TGCGCCAGCACCTTGACACAGCCGAACTACGAGCAGTACTTC | CASTLTQPNYEQYF
- | TRBJ1-1 | many | TRBV29-1 | TGCAGCGTTGCCCCATCTCTCTACACTGAAGCTTTCTTT | CSVAPSLYTEAFF
TRBD1 | TRBJ2-4 | - | TRBV2 | TGTGCCAGCAGTGGGGACAGGATCTACGTAGCCAAAAACATTCAGTACTTC | CASSGDRIYVAKNIQYF